The sequence of this T cell receptor (beta chain) was determined in a study of blood T cell repertoires in COVID-19. Germline lookup yields CDR1 SGHKS and CDR2 YYEKEE (reference sequence). CDR3 size: 12 residues. Deletions cut 0 bases from V and 9 bases from J, with 7 bases between. The repertoire was sequenced with immunoSEQ multiplex PCR; TCRdb's copy has only in-frame clones and lacks some. The sample shows around 220,000 clones, more than 85% of them seen only once. The chain combines TRBV5-5 with TRBJ1-3; D call uncertain. This clonotype was obtained from a middle-aged man with active or convalescent COVID-19. Sequencing was performed on peripheral blood. The CDR3, as DNA: TGTGCCAGCAGCTTGGACTACGGCACCATATATTTT. This codes for CASSLDYGTIYF.